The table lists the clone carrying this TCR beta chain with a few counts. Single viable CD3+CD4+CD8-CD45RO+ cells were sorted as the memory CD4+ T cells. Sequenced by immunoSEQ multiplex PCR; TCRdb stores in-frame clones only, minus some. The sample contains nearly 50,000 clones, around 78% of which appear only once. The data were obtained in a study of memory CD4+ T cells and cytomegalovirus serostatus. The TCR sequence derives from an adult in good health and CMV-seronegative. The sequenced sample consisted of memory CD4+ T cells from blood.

CDR3 DNA sequence: TGTGCCAGCAGCAGGGAGGGACGAAGAGGAGACACCATATATTTT. Protein sequence: CASSREGRRGDTIYF. The rearrangement joins TRBV5-6 to TRBJ1-3, with D tentatively TRBD1 (5 bases). The germline gives CDR1 SGHDT, CDR2 YYEEEE. Trimming stripped 4 bases from V and 8 bases from J, with 19 bases between. The CDR3 sequence is 15 residues long.